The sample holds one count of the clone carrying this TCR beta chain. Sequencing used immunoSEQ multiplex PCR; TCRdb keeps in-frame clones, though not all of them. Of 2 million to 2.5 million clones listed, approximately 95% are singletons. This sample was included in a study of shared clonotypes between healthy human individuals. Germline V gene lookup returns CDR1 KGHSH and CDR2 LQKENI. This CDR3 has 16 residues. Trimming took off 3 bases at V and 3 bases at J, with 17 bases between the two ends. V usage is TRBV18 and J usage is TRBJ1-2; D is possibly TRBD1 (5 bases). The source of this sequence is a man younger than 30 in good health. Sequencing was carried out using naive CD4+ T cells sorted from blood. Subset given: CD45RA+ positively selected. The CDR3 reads CASSPDLTASYYGYTF. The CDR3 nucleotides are TGTGCCAGCTCACCGGACCTGACAGCTAGCTACTATGGCTACACCTTC.